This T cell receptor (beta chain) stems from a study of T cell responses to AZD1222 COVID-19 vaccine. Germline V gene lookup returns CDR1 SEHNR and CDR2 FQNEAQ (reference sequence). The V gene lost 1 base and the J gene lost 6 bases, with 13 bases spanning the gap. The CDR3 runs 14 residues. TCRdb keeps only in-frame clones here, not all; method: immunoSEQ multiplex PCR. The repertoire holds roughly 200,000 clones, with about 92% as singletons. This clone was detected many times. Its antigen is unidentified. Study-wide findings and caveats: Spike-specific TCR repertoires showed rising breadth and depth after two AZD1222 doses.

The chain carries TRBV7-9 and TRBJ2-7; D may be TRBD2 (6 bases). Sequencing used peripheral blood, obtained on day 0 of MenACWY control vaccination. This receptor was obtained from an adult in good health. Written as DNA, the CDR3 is TGTGCCAGCAGCTTAGGCCAGGGAGGAGTCGAGCAGTACTTC. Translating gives CASSLGQGGVEQYF.